Following are 15 T cell receptor beta chains from one sample sequenced in a study of early stage breast cancer tumors. Libraries were prepared by immunoSEQ multiplex PCR; TCRdb keeps only in-frame clonotypes and omits some of them. The sample shows 69,000 or so clones, around 80% of them seen only once. Sequencing input: blood. The receptors stem from a person aged 35-55 years with breast cancer.

A word on this clone: The germline gene is not matched at one end of the junction; a read error may be the cause. The genes are TRBV7-9 and TRBJ2-1, with TRBD2 identical over 8 bases. From germline, CDR1 is SEHNR and CDR2 FQNEAQ (reference sequence). The CDR3 loop spans 15 amino acids. The CDR3 sequence: CASSLGSSGYNGQFF. CDR3 nucleotides: TGTGCCAGCAGCTTAGGTTCTAGCGGGTACAATGGGCAGTTCTTC. Full variable domain (remainder filled in from reference TRBV7-9 and TRBJ2-1): DTGVSQNPRHKITKRGQNVTFRCDPISEHNRLYWYRQTLGQGPEFLTYFQNEAQLEKSRLLSDRFSAERPKGSFSTLEIQRTEQGDSAMYLCASSLGSSGYNGQFFGPGTRLTVL.

The chain couples TRBV27 to TRBJ2-7, with 12 bases matching TRBD2. The length of the CDR3 is 18 residues. The V gene's germline CDR1 is MNHEY and CDR2 SMNVEV (reference sequence). The ends lost 2 bases at V and 2 bases at J; junction bases unmatched: 10. CDR3 DNA: TGTGCCAGCAGTTTAGTCGGGCTAGCGGGAGGGATCCCCTACGAGCAGTACTTC. This codes for CASSLVGLAGGIPYEQYF.

The V and J genes are TRBV19 and TRBJ1-5; unclear D gene. Germline lookup yields CDR1 LNHDA and CDR2 SQIVND (reference sequence). The CDR3 runs 16 residues. V gave up 6 bases and J gave up 1 base, with 16 bases separating them. The CDR3 DNA reads TGTGCCAGTAGCCCACCCGACGGGGTAAGCAATCAGCCCCAGCATTTT. This codes for CASSPPDGVSNQPQHF.

The V and J genes are TRBV27 and TRBJ2-3; weak D call: TRBD1 (6 bases). Looked up from germline, CDR1 is MNHEY and CDR2 is SMNVEV (reference sequence). Trimming shortened V by 5 bases and J by 4 bases, and 13 bases separated the two germline ends. The CDR3 runs to 14 residues. CDR3 in DNA: TGTGCCAGCAGTATGAACAGGGAACCAGATACGCAGTATTTT. Its protein is CASSMNREPDTQYF.

This chain connects TRBV10-2 to TRBJ1-2; 9 nucleotides line up with TRBD1. Germline CDR1 reads WSHSY; CDR2 reads SAAADI. V dropped 5 bases and J dropped 6; count of bases not matched to a gene: 4. The CDR3 contains 13 residues. Here the CDR3 DNA reads TGCGCCAGCAGTCCGGGACAGGGTGATGGCTACACCTTC. Encoded protein: CASSPGQGDGYTF.

This chain uses TRBV15 with TRBJ1-1; D is uncertain. Trimming pared 1 base from V and 1 base from J, leaving 7 bases between. This CDR3 comprises 14 residues. Germline lookup yields CDR1 LNHNV and CDR2 YYDKDF (reference sequence). The CDR3 protein is CATSRADWNTEAFF. The DNA of the CDR3 is TGTGCCACCAGCAGAGCAGACTGGAACACTGAAGCTTTCTTT. The full variable domain, its missing parts supplied by reference TRBV15 and TRBJ1-1, is DAMVIQNPRYQVTQFGKPVTLSCSQTLNHNVMYWYQQKSSQAPKLLFHYYDKDFNNEADTPDNFQSRRPNTSFCFLDIRSPGLGDTAMYLCATSRADWNTEAFFGQGTRLTVV.

This clone was detected once. This sequence joins TRBV18 and TRBJ2-1; D gene uncertain. The germline V gene encodes CDR1 KGHSH and CDR2 LQKENI. The CDR3 loop spans 13 amino acids. V was trimmed by 3 bases and J by 4 bases, leaving 7 bases between them. The CDR3 region is CASSPTEYNEQFF. The CDR3 nucleotides are TGTGCCAGCTCACCGACCGAGTACAATGAGCAGTTCTTC.

The chain links TRBV5-1 to TRBJ1-2, with 7 bases fitting TRBD1. V lost 4 bases and J lost 6; bases outside the gene matches: 9. Germline loops: CDR1 SGHRS, CDR2 YFSETQ. The CDR3 runs to 14 residues. The CDR3: CASSGLGGENGYTF. DNA for the CDR3: TGCGCCAGCAGCGGATTAGGGGGCGAAAATGGCTACACCTTC. The entire variable domain, with the rest obtained from reference TRBV5-1 and TRBJ1-2, is as follows: KAGVTQTPRYLIKTRGQQVTLSCSPISGHRSVSWYQQTPGQGLQFLFEYFSETQRNKGNFPGRFSGRQFSNSRSEMNVSTLELGDSALYLCASSGLGGENGYTFGSGTRLTVV.

This clone was seen a handful of times. The chain employs TRBV7-6 and TRBJ2-7, with D possibly matching TRBD1 (6 bases). V was trimmed by 0 bases and J by 3 bases, leaving 12 bases between them. The V gene's germline CDR1 is SGHVS and CDR2 FNYEAQ. This CDR3 spans 15 amino acids. DNA for the CDR3: TGTGCCAGCAGCTTAGCGTCAGGGGCGAACTACGAGCAGTACTTC. Translated: CASSLASGANYEQYF.

The rearrangement joins TRBV6-5 to TRBJ1-2, with 9 bases lining up with TRBD1. J was trimmed by 5 bases and V by 5 bases; bases with no gene match: 9. The CDR3 extends over 15 amino acids. CDR1 MNHEY and CDR2 SVGAGI come from the germline V gene. The CDR3 loop is CASSTYRGRGYGYTF. In nucleotides, the CDR3 is TGTGCCAGCAGTACGTACAGGGGGCGCGGTTATGGCTACACCTTC.

For this clone: Mismatch with germline at one junction end may stem from a read error. The V call is TRBV2, the J call TRBJ2-4; tentatively, D is TRBD2 (7 bases). The germline CDR1 and CDR2 sequences are SNHLY and FYNNEI. The CDR3 loop spans 14 amino acids. The CDR3 is CASTEGGGKYIQYF. CDR3 sequence (DNA): TGTGCCAGCACCGAAGGGGGGGGCAAATACATTCAGTACTTC.

V and J are TRBV6-1 and TRBJ1-2; D gene uncertain. The CDR3 is 12 amino acids. Looked up from germline, CDR1 is MNHNS and CDR2 is SASEGT. Trimming removed 6 bases at V and 4 bases at J, with 9 bases between. The CDR3 sequence: CASSLMGYGYTF. The CDR3 region has the DNA TGTGCCAGCAGCCTAATGGGCTATGGCTACACCTTC.

The count of this clone is one. The chain links TRBV5-1 to TRBJ2-3; the match to TRBD2 covers 9 bases. The CDR3 has 18 amino acids. The V segment lost 4 bases and the J segment 0 bases; nucleotides outside the gene matches: 12. Germline loops: CDR1 SGHRS, CDR2 YFSETQ. CDR3: CASSPLTLSGRSTDTQYF. The CDR3 region has the DNA TGCGCCAGCAGCCCCCTGACCTTAAGCGGGAGGAGCACAGATACGCAGTATTTT.

The genes are TRBV10-3 and TRBJ2-5; no clear D gene. The CDR3 extends over 12 amino acids. Trimming took off 2 bases at V and 3 bases at J, with 4 bases between the two ends. Germline assignment: CDR1 ENHRY and CDR2 SYGVKD. CDR3 nucleotides: TGTGCCATCAGTGAGAGGGAAGAGACCCAGTACTTC. This sequence encodes CAISEREETQYF.

V is TRBV4-2 and J is TRBJ2-3; 9 nucleotides agree with TRBD1. The CDR3 is made up of 16 amino acids. Trimming at V came to 3 bases and at J to 5 bases, leaving 9 bases not matched to a gene. Germline assignment: CDR1 LGHNA and CDR2 YNFKEQ. CDR3 amino acids: CASSHPGQGMGDTQYF. The CDR3 DNA reads as TGTGCCAGCAGCCACCCCGGACAGGGGATGGGAGATACGCAGTATTTT.